The source of this T cell receptor (beta chain) is a study of shared clonotypes between healthy human individuals. At the level of the study: Contributing individuals were two females and a few males aged 18 to 49. Study conclusions and caveats: All-four-donor shared clonotypes had higher generation probabilities than non-shared clonotypes did. Shared across a few donors were around 5% of the naive CD4 clonotypes.

Genomic DNA of each subset was evenly split across several immunoSEQ plates. Generated by immunoSEQ multiplex PCR, the TCRdb table keeps only in-frame clones and is missing some. The table lists roughly 2 million clones, about 95% of them singletons. In the naive CD8 group, cells lacked CD45RO and were positively selected for CCR7, so terminally differentiated effector memory CD45RA+ cells were left out. On this clone: Its antigen is not known.

Sequenced material: naive CD8+ T cells sorted from blood. The source is a young man in good health.

CDR3 in DNA: TGTGCCAGCGGACAAGGAGACAGTGCCTACGAGCAGTACTTC. Translation: CASGQGDSAYEQYF. The rearrangement joins TRBV5-5 to TRBJ2-7, with D perhaps TRBD1 (5 bases). The V and J ends lost 7 bases and 2 bases respectively, with 16 bases between them. This CDR3 has 14 amino acids. Per germline, CDR1 SGHKS and CDR2 YYEKEE (reference sequence).